This T cell receptor (beta chain) was retrieved from a study of cytomegalovirus exposure and HLA in healthy donors. The CDR3 runs to 14 residues. Germline CDR1 reads SGHAT; CDR2 reads FQNNGV. The V end lost 0 bases, the J end lost 4 bases, and 9 bases lay between the germline ends. Regarding the study as a whole: Among TCR sequences, most were rare, though some public TCRs appeared in many donors. Later analysis identified a missense DCLRE1C variant that was linked to TCR beta V- and J-gene trimming.

A note on this clone: Its antigen is not known.

The PCR employed 60 Vbeta primers together with 13 Jbeta primers. Only in-frame clones appear in the TCRdb table, and some are missing; sequencing was by immunoSEQ multiplex PCR. The top ten clones hold approximately 1.7% of a sample with 150,000 to 200,000 clones, around 90% of them seen once. Sequencing input: PBMCs. V is TRBV11-2 and J is TRBJ1-2, with D perhaps matching TRBD1 (5 bases). This TCR derives from a young woman in good health and CMV-seronegative. The CDR3 reads CASSLDRTTYGYTF. The CDR3 nucleotides read TGTGCCAGCAGCTTAGATCGGACAACCTATGGCTACACCTTC.